Here is one TCR beta chain with its context. This entry belongs to a study of Ad26.COV2.S vaccination and SARS-CoV-2 variants. Germline CDR1 reads MNHEY; CDR2 reads SMNVEV (reference sequence). This CDR3 is built from 14 residues. With 3 bases clipped from V and 6 bases from J, the junction kept 4 bases outside the gene matches. Produced via immunoSEQ multiplex PCR; TCRdb's table is partial and in-frame only. In the table there are some 240,000 clones, approximately 90% of which are singletons. Treatment noted: around 19 received Ad26.COV2.S at low or high dose, single or two shots; roughly 5 received placebo; per-sample allocation not given. Following the first vaccine or placebo injection, samples were taken on day 63. Donation came from an adult in Boston who was aged 18-55 years.

The receptor's source is a person between 18 and 65 years old who received the Ad26.COV2.S COVID-19 vaccine or a placebo. The sample was peripheral blood, taken in a trial of Ad26.COV2.S vaccine versus placebo. This chain connects TRBV27 to TRBJ1-5; 8 positions match TRBD1. This CDR3 reads CASSFTGGGQPQHF. CDR3 DNA sequence: TGTGCCAGCAGTTTTACAGGGGGAGGTCAGCCCCAGCATTTT.